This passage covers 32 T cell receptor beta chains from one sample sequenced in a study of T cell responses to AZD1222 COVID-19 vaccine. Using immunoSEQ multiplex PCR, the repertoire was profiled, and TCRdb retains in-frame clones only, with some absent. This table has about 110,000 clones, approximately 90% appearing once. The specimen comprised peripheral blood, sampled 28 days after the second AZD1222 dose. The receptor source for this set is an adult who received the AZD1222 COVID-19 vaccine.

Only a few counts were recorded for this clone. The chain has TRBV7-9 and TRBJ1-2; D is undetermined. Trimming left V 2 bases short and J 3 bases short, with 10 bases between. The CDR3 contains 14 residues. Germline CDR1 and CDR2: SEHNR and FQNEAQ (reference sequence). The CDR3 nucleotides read TGTGCCAGCAGCTTAAGTCAGCAGGACTATGGCTACACCTTC. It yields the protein CASSLSQQDYGYTF.

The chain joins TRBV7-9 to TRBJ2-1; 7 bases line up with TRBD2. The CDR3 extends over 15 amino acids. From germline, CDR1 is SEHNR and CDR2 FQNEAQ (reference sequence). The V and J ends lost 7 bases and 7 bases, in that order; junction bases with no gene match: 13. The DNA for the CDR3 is TGTGCCAGCAAATCGGCGGGAGCCCCTAAGAATGAGCAGTTCTTC. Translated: CASKSAGAPKNEQFF.

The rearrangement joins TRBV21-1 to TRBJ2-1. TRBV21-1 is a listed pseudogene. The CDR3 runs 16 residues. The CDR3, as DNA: TGTGCCAGCAGCAATTGGTGGGCCTGGAGCAACAATGAGCAGTTCTTC. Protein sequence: CASSNWWAWSNNEQFF.

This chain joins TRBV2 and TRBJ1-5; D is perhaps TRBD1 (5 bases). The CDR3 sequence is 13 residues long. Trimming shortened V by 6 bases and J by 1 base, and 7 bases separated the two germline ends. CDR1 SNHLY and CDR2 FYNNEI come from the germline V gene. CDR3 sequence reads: CASSRESNQPQHF. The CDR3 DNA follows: TGTGCCAGCAGCAGGGAGAGCAATCAGCCCCAGCATTTT.

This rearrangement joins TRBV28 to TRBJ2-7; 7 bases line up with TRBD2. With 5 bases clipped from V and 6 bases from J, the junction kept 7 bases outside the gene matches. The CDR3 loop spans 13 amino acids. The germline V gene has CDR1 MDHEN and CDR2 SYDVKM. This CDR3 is CASSPRLAGEQYF. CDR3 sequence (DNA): TGTGCCAGCAGTCCAAGACTAGCTGGCGAGCAGTACTTC.

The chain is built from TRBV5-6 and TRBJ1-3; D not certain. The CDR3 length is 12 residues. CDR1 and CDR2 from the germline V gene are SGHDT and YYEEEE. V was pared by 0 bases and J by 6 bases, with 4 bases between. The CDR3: CASSLGENTIYF. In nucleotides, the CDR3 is TGTGCCAGCAGCTTGGGCGAAAACACCATATATTTT.

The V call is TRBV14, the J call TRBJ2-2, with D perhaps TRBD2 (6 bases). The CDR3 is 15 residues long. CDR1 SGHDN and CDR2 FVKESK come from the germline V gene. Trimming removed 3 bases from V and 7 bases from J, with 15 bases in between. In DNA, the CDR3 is TGTGCCAGCAGCCAGGTTGGCGGCGGGGTCGGGGAGCTGTTTTTT. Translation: CASSQVGGGVGELFF.

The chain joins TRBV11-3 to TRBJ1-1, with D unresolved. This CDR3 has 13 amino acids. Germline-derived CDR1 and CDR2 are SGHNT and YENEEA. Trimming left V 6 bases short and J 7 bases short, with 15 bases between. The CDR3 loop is CASSSSELDEAFF. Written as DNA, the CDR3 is TGTGCCAGCAGTTCATCCGAATTAGATGAAGCTTTCTTT.

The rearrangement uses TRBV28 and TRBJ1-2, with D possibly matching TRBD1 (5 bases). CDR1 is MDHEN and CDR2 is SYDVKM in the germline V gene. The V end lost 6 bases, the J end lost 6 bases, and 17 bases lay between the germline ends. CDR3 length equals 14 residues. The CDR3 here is CASSSLGDAHGYTF. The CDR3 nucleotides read TGTGCCAGCAGCTCACTCGGGGACGCTCATGGCTACACCTTC.

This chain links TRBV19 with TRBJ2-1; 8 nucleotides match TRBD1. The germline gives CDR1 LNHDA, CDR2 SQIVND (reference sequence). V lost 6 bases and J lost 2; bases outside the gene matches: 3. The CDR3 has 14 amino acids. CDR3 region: CASRDRAAYNEQFF. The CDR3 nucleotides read TGTGCCAGTAGGGACAGGGCCGCCTACAATGAGCAGTTCTTC. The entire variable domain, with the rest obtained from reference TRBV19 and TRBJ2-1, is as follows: DGGITQSPKYLFRKEGQNVTLSCEQNLNHDAMYWYRQDPGQGLRLIYYSQIVNDFQKGDIAEGYSVSREKKESFPLTVTSAQKNPTAFYLCASRDRAAYNEQFFGPGTRLTVL.

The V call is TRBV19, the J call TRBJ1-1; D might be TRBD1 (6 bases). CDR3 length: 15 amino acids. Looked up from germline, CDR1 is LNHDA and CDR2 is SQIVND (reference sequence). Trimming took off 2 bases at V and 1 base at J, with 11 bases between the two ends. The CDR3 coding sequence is TGTGCCAGTAGTATAACAGGACAGAAGAACACTGAAGCTTTCTTT. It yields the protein CASSITGQKNTEAFF.

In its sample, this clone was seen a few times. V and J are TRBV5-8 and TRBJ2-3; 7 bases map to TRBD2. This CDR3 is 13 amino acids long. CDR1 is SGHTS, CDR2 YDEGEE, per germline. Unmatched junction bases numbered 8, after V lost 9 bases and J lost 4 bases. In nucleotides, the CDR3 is TGTGCCATTAAGGGGAGGGGAGCAGATACGCAGTATTTT. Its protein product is CAIKGRGADTQYF. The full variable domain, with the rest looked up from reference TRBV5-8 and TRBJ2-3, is EAGVTQSPTHLIKTRGQQATLRCSPISGHTSVYWYQQALGLGLQFLLWYDEGEERNRGNFPPRFSGRQFPNYSSELNVNALELEDSALYLCAIKGRGADTQYFGPGTRLTVL.

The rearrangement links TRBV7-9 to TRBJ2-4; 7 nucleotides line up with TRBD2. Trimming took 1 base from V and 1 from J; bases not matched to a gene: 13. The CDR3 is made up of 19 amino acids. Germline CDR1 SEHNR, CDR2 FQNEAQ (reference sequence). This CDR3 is CASSLVLASGSPAKNIQYF. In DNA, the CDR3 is TGTGCCAGCAGCTTAGTGCTGGCTAGCGGATCCCCCGCCAAAAACATTCAGTACTTC.

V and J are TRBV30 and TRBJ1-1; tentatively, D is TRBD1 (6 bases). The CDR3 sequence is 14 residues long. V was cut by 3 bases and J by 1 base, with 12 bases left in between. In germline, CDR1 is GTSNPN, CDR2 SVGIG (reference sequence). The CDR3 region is CAWSIGQRNTEAFF. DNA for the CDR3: TGTGCCTGGAGCATAGGACAGAGGAACACTGAAGCTTTCTTT.

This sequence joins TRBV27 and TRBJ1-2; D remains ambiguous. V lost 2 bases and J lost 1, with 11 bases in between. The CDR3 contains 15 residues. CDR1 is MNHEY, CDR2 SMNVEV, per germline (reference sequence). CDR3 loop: CASSLRGAVNYGYTF. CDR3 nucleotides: TGTGCCAGCAGTTTACGAGGAGCCGTTAACTATGGCTACACCTTC.

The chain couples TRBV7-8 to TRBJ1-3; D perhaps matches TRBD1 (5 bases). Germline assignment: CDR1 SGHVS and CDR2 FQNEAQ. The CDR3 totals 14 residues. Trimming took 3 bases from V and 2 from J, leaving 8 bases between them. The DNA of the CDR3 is TGTGCCAGCAGCTTGCAAGGGGCTGGAAACACCATATATTTT. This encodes CASSLQGAGNTIYF.

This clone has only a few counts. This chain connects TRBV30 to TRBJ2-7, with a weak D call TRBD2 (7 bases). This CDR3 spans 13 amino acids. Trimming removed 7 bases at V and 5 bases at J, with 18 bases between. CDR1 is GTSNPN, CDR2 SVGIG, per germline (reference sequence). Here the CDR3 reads CASGRGALNEQYF. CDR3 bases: TGTGCCTCGGGCCGGGGGGCGCTGAACGAGCAGTACTTC.

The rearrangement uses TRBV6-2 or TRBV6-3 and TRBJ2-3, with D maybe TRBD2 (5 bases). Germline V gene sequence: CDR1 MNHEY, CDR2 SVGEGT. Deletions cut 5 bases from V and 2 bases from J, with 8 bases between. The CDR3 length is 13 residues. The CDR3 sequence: CASSSGYTDTQYF. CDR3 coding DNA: TGTGCCAGCAGTAGCGGCTACACAGATACGCAGTATTTT.

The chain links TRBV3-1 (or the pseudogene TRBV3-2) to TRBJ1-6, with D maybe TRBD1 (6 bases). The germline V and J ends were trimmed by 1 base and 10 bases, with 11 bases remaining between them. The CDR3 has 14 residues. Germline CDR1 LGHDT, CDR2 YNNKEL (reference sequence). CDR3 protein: CASSQVDRKSPLHF. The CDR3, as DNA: TGTGCCAGCAGCCAAGTGGACAGAAAGTCACCCCTCCACTTT.

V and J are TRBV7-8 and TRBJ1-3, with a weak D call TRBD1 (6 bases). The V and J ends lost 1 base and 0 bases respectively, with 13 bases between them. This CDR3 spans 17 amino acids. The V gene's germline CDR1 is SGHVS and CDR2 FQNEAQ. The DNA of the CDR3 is TGTGCCAGCAGCTTAGTGGTTGGACAGATCTCTGGAAACACCATATATTTT. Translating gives CASSLVVGQISGNTIYF.

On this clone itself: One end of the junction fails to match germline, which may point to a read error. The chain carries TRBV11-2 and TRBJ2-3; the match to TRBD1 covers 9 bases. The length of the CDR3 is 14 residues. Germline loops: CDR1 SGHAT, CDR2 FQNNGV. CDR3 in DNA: TGTGCCAGCACCTTACAGGGGGCCTTAGATACGCAGTATTTT. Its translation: CASTLQGALDTQYF.

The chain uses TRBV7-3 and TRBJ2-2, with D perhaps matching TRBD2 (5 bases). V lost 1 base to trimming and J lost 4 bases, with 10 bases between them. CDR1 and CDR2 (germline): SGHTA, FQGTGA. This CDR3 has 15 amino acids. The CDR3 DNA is TGTGCCAGCAGCTTAAGGGGAGAGGGCACCGGGGAGCTGTTTTTT. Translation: CASSLRGEGTGELFF.

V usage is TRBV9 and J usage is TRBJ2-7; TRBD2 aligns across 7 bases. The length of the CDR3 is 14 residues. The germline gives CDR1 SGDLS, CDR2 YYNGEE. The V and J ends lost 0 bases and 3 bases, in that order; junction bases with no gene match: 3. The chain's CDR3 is CASSVGEGYYEQYF. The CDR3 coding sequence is TGTGCCAGCAGCGTAGGGGAGGGGTACTACGAGCAGTACTTC.

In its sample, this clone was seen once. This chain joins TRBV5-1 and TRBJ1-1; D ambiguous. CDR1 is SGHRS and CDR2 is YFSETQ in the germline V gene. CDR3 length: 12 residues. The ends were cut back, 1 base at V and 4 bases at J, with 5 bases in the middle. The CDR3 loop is CASSLKGTEAFF. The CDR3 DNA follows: TGCGCCAGCAGCTTGAAGGGCACTGAAGCTTTCTTT. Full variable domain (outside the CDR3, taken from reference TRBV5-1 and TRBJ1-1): KAGVTQTPRYLIKTRGQQVTLSCSPISGHRSVSWYQQTPGQGLQFLFEYFSETQRNKGNFPGRFSGRQFSNSRSEMNVSTLELGDSALYLCASSLKGTEAFFGQGTRLTVV.

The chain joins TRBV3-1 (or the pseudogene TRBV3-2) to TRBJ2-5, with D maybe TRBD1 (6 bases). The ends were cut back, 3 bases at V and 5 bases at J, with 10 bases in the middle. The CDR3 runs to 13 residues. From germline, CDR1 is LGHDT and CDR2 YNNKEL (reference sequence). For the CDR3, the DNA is TGTGCCAGCAGCCACACAGGGACCGAGACCCAGTACTTC. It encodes CASSHTGTETQYF.

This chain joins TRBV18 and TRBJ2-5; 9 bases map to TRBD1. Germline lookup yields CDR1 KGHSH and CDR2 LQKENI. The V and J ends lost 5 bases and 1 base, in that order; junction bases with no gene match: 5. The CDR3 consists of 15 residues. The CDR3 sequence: CASSKGTGSQETQYF. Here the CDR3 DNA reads TGTGCCAGCTCAAAGGGGACAGGGAGCCAAGAGACCCAGTACTTC.

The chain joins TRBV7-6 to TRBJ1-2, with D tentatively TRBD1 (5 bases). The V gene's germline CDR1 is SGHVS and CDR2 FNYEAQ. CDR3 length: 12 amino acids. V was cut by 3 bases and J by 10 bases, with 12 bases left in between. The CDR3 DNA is TGTGCCAGCAGCTTCGGGGGACCTCACTACACCTTC. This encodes CASSFGGPHYTF.

Here the CDR3 DNA reads TGTGCCAGCAGACCCGACAGGAATTCACCCCTCCACTTT. Translating it yields CASRPDRNSPLHF. The V and J genes are TRBV12-3 or TRBV12-4 and TRBJ1-6; possible D gene TRBD1, 6 bases. The CDR3 totals 13 residues. Trimming took off 6 bases at V and 7 bases at J, with 10 bases between the two ends.

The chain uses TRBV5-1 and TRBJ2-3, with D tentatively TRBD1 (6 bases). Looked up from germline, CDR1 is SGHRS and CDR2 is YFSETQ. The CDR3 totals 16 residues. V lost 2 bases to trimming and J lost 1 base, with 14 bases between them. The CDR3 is CASSLSGPGGTDTQYF. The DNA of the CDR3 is TGCGCCAGCAGCTTATCCGGTCCAGGGGGCACAGATACGCAGTATTTT.

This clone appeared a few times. CDR3 in DNA: TGTGCCAGCAGTTCATATCAGGGGACCACTGAAGCTTTCTTT. This gives the protein CASSSYQGTTEAFF. The chain combines TRBV28 with TRBJ1-1; tentative D call: TRBD1 (6 bases). This CDR3 comprises 14 residues. The germline V and J ends were trimmed by 4 bases and 4 bases, with 13 bases remaining between them. Germline loops: CDR1 MDHEN, CDR2 SYDVKM. The variable domain in full, completed from reference TRBV28 and TRBJ1-1, reads DVKVTQSSRYLVKRTGEKVFLECVQDMDHENMFWYRQDPGLGLRLIYFSYDVKMKEKGDIPEGYSVSREKKERFSLILESASTNQTSMYLCASSSYQGTTEAFFGQGTRLTVV.

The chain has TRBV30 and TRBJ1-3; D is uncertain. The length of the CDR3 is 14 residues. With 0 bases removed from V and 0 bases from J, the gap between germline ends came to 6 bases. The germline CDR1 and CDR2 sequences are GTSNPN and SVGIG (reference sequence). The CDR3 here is CAWSVSTSGNTIYF. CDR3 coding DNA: TGTGCCTGGAGTGTGAGTACCTCTGGAAACACCATATATTTT.

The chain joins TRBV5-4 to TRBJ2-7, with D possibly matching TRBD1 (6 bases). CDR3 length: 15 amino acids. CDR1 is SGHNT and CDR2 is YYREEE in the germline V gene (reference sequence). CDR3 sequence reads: CATRKGEWYYGEQYF. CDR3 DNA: TGTGCTACTCGGAAGGGGGAGTGGTACTACGGCGAGCAGTACTTC. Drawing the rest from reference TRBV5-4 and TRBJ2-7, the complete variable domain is ETGVTQSPTHLIKTRGQQVTLRCSSQSGHNTVSWYQQALGQGPQFIFQYYREEENGRGNFPPRFSGLQFPNYSSELNVNALELDDSALYLCATRKGEWYYGEQYFGPGTRLTVT.